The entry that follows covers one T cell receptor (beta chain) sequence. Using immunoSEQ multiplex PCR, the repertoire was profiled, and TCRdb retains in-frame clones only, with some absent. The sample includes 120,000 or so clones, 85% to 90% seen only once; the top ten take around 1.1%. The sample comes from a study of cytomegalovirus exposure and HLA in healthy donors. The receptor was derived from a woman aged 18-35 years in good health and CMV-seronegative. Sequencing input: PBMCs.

CDR3 nucleotides: TGTGCCAGCAGTGAAGCGAATCCTCGGAGTACTGAAGCTTTCTTT. This encodes CASSEANPRSTEAFF. This chain connects TRBV6-1 to TRBJ1-1; no firm D call. In germline, CDR1 is MNHNS, CDR2 SASEGT. CDR3 length: 15 residues. Deletions cut 0 bases from V and 5 bases from J, with 13 bases between.